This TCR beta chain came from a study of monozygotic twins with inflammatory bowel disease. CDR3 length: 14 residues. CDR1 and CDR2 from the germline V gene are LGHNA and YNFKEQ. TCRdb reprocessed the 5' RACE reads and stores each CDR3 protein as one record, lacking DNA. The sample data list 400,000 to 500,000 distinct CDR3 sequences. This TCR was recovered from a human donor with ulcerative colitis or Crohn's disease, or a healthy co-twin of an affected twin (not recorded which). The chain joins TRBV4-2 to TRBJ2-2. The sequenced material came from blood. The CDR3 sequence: CASSQAPFTGELFF.